This T cell receptor beta chain stems from a study of identifying expanded T cells in peripheral blood. This CDR3 has 14 residues. Germline loops: CDR1 SGHVS, CDR2 FQNEAQ. V lost 2 bases, J lost 11 bases, and 16 bases lay in between. Sequenced by immunoSEQ multiplex PCR; TCRdb stores in-frame clones only, minus some. The profile shows around 76,000 clones, 85% to 90% of them singletons. The receptor was derived from a person aged 18-70 years in good health. The sample comprised blood. The V and J genes are TRBV7-8 and TRBJ2-4; D possibly corresponds to TRBD2 (5 bases). CDR3 bases: TGTGCCAGCAGCTTATCGGACTCTAAGGTAGTTCAGTACTTC. It specifies CASSLSDSKVVQYF.